This T cell receptor (beta chain) stems from a study of cytomegalovirus exposure and HLA in healthy donors. Notes on the study in general: In a later analysis, TCR association rates varied by HLA locus: DRB1 most, HLA-C fewest.

The CDR3 runs to 14 residues. Trimming took 4 bases from V and 6 from J; bases not matched to a gene: 4. Germline lookup yields CDR1 ENHRY and CDR2 SYGVKD. It was with 60 Vbeta and 13 Jbeta primers that the PCR ran. The protocol was immunoSEQ multiplex PCR, while the TCRdb copy is restricted to in-frame clones and leaves out a portion. The sample comprises around 120,000 clones, roughly 80% of which are singletons, and 8.8% rests with the top ten. Within the sample, this clone is large. The antigen is unknown. The chain is built from TRBV10-3 and TRBJ1-1, with TRBD1 matching over 11 bases. Source material: PBMCs. This TCR derives from a female donor in good health and CMV-seropositive. The CDR3 reads CAISVSGQGAEAFF. CDR3 DNA sequence: TGTGCCATCAGTGTGTCGGGACAGGGGGCTGAAGCTTTCTTT.